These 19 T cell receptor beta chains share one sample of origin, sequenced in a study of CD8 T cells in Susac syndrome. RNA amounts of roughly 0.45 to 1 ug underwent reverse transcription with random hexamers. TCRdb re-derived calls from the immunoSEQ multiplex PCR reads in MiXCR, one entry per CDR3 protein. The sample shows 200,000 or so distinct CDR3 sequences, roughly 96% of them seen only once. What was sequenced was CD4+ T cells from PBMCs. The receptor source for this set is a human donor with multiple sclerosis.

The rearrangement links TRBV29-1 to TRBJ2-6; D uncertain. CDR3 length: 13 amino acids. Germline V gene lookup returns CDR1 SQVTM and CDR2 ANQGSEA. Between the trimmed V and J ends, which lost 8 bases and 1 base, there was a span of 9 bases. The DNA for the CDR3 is TGCAGCCCGAGGCGTTCTGGGGCCAACGTCCTGACTTTC. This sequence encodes CSPRRSGANVLTF. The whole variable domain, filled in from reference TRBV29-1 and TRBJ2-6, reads SAVISQKPSRDICQRGTSLTIQCQVDSQVTMMFWYRQQPGQSLTLIATANQGSEATYESGFVIDKFPISRPNLTFSTLTVSNMSPEDSSIYLCSPRRSGANVLTFGAGSRLTVL.

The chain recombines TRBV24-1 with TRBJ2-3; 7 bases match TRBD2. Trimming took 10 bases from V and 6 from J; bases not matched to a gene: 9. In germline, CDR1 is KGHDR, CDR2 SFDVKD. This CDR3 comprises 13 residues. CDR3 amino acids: CATAGDYGDTQYF. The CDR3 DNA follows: TGTGCCACTGCCGGGGACTATGGTGATACGCAGTATTTT.

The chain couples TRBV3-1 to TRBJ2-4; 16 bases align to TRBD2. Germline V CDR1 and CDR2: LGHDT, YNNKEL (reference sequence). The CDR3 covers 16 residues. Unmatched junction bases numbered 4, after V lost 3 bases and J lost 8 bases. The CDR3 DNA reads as TGTGCCAGCAGCCAGGGACTAGCGGGGGGGAAAGACATTCAGTACTTC. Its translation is CASSQGLAGGKDIQYF.

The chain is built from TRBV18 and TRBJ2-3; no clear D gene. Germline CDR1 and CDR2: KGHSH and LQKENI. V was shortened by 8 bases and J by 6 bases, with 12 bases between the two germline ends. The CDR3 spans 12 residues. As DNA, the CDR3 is TGTGCCAGCGAACTCAGGTCGGATACGCAGTATTTT. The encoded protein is CASELRSDTQYF.

The CDR3 DNA follows: TGCAGTGCTAGAGATTGGCAGGGACGAAACACCATATATTTT. This encodes CSARDWQGRNTIYF. V and J are TRBV20-1 and TRBJ1-3; D may be TRBD1 (5 bases). V shed 0 bases and J shed 5 bases, with 11 bases lying between them. This CDR3 contains 14 residues. The germline V gene encodes CDR1 DFQATT and CDR2 SNEGSKA (reference sequence).

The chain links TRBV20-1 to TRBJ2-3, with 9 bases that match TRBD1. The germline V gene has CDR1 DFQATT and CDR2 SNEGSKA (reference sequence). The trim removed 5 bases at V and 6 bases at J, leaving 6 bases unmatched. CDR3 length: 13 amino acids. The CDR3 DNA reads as TGCAGTGCTCCGGGACAGGGTCACGATACGCAGTATTTT. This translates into CSAPGQGHDTQYF.

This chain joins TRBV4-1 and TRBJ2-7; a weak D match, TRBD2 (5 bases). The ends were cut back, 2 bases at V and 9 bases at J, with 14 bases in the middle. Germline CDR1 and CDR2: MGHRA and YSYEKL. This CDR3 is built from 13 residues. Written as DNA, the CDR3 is TGCGCCAGCAGCCAAAGCGCGTACGAGGGGCAGTACTTC. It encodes CASSQSAYEGQYF.

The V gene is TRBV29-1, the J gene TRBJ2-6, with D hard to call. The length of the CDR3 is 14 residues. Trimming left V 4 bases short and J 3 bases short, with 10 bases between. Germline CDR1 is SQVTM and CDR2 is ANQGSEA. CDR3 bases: TGCAGCGTTGGGATGGTCGGTGGGGCCAACGTCCTGACTTTC. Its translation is CSVGMVGGANVLTF.

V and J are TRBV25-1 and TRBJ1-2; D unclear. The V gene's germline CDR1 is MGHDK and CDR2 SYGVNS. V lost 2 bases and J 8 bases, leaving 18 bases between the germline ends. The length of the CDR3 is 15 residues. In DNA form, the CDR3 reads TGTGCCAGCAGTGAAGCACGAGGCCCCAGGCAAGGCTACACCTTC. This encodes CASSEARGPRQGYTF.

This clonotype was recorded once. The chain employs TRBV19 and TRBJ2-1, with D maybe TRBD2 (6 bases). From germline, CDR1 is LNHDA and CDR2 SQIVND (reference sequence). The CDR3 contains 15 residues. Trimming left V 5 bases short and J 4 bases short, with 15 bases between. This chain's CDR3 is CASSSLLAAYNEQFF. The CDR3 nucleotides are TGTGCCAGTAGTTCGCTCTTAGCGGCGTACAATGAGCAGTTCTTC.

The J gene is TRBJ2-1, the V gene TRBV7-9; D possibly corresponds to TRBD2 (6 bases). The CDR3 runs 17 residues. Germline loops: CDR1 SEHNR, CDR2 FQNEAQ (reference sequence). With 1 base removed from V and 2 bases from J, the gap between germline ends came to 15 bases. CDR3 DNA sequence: TGTGCCAGCAGCTTAGAGTGGACTACCAAGACCTACAATGAGCAGTTCTTC. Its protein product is CASSLEWTTKTYNEQFF.

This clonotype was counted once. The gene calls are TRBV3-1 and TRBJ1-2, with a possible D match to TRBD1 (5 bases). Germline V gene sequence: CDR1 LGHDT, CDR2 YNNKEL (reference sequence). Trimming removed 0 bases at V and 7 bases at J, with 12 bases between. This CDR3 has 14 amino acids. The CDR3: CASSQDGRVSGYTF. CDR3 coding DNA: TGTGCCAGCAGCCAAGACGGCAGGGTCTCTGGCTACACCTTC.

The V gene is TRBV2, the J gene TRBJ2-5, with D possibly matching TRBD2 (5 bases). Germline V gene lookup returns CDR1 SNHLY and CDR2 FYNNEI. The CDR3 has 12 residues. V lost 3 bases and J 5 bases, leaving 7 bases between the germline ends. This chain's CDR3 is CASSDGGETQYF. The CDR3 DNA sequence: TGTGCCAGCAGTGATGGCGGGGAGACCCAGTACTTC.

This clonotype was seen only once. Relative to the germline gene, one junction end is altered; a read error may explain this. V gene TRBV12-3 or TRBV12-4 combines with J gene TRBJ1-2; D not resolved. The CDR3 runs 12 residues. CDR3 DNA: TGTGCCAGCAGTTTAGGAGAGGGCGGGCCGAGATTC. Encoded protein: CASSLGEGGPRF.

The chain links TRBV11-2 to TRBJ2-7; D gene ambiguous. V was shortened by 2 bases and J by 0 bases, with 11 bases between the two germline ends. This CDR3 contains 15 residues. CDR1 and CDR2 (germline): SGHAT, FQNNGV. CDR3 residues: CASSLMQSTSYEQYF. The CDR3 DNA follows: TGTGCCAGCAGCTTAATGCAATCAACCTCCTACGAGCAGTACTTC.

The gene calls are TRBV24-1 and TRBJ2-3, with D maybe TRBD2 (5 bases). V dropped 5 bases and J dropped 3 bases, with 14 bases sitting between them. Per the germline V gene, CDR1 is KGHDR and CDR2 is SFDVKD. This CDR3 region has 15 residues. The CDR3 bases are TGTGCCACCAGTGCCCAGGACTGGATGACAGATACGCAGTATTTT. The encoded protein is CATSAQDWMTDTQYF.

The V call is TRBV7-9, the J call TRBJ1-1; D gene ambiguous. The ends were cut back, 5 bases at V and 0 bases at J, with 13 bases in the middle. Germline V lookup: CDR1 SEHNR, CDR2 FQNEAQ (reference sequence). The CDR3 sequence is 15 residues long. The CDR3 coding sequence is TGTGCCAGCAGCCGATTCGACGGGATGAACACTGAAGCTTTCTTT. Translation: CASSRFDGMNTEAFF.

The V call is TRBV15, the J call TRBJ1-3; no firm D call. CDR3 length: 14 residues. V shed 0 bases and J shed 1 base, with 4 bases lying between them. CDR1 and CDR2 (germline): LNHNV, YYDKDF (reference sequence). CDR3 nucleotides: TGTGCCACCAGCAGAGATGGTTCTGGAAACACCATATATTTT. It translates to CATSRDGSGNTIYF.

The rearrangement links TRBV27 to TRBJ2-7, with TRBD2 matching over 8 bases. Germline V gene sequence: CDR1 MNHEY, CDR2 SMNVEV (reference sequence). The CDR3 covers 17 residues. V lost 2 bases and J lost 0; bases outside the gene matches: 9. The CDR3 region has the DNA TGTGCCAGCAGTTTACAGGGTTCCAGCGGGAGCTCCTACGAGCAGTACTTC. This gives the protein CASSLQGSSGSSYEQYF.